Listed below are T cell receptor beta chains from one sample, sequenced in a study of T cells in Graves' hyperthyroidism and ophthalmopathy. One entry per CDR3 protein results from TCRdb running MiXCR on the multiplex PCR reads. The sample holds roughly 580,000 distinct CDR3 sequences, about half seen once. Sequenced input: peripheral blood or thyroid tissue (not recorded which). Receptors originate from a woman between 18 and 29 years old with Graves' hyperthyroidism. The CDR3 runs from the conserved cysteine through the conserved F or W. Each record gives: CDR3 DNA, CDR3 protein, clone size, J gene, V gene, D gene. D genes are given only for firm matches. Clone size is stated in some rows and not others, as once, few, many or a class when expanded.

cdr3_nt: TGCAGTGCCGAGACAGGGAGGGACACTGAAGCTTTCTTT
cdr3_aa: CSAETGRDTEAFF
clone_size: -
j_call: TRBJ1-1
v_call: TRBV20-1
d_call: TRBD1

cdr3_nt: TGTGCCAGCAGTCTCAGCGGGAGTAGCGACGAGCAGTACTTC
cdr3_aa: CASSLSGSSDEQYF
clone_size: -
j_call: TRBJ2-7
v_call: TRBV2
d_call: TRBD2

cdr3_nt: TGTGCCAGCAGCTTAAACCCAGCTAGCCAAGAGACCCAGTACTTC
cdr3_aa: CASSLNPASQETQYF
clone_size: -
j_call: TRBJ2-5
v_call: TRBV13
d_call: -

cdr3_nt: TGTGCCAGCAGCGGGGGAGGGGGATTCATAACTGAAGCTTTCTTT
cdr3_aa: CASSGGGGFITEAFF
clone_size: -
j_call: TRBJ1-1
v_call: TRBV10-3
d_call: -

cdr3_nt: TGTGCCAGCAGTGGCGACCCGGGACAGGGGGGGGAAAAACTGTTTTTT
cdr3_aa: CASSGDPGQGGEKLFF
clone_size: -
j_call: TRBJ1-4
v_call: TRBV2
d_call: TRBD1

cdr3_nt: TGTGCCACCAGCAGAGATTTGGCGGGACGGACCCAGTACTTC
cdr3_aa: CATSRDLAGRTQYF
clone_size: -
j_call: TRBJ2-5
v_call: TRBV15
d_call: -

cdr3_nt: TGTGCCAGCAGCTACCCGGGACAGGGTAGCGACGAGCAGTACTTC
cdr3_aa: CASSYPGQGSDEQYF
clone_size: few
j_call: TRBJ2-7
v_call: TRBV7-9
d_call: TRBD1

cdr3_nt: TGTGCCAGCAGGAGACAGGTGACAGAGACCCAGTACTTC
cdr3_aa: CASRRQVTETQYF
clone_size: -
j_call: TRBJ2-5
v_call: TRBV6-4
d_call: -

cdr3_nt: -
cdr3_aa: CASSWFAGGSYEQNF
clone_size: -
j_call: TRBJ2-7
v_call: TRBV5-1
d_call: -

cdr3_nt: TGTGCCAGCAGCTTACTGGATTACTGTTACCCCGGACTAGCGGGACCACCAAGACTTTACGAGCAGTACTTC
cdr3_aa: CASSLLDYCYPGLAGPPRLYEQYF
clone_size: -
j_call: TRBJ2-7
v_call: TRBV7-6
d_call: TRBD2

cdr3_nt: TGCAGCGTTGGGGCAGATAACTATGGCTACACCTTC
cdr3_aa: CSVGADNYGYTF
clone_size: -
j_call: TRBJ1-2
v_call: TRBV29-1
d_call: -

cdr3_nt: TGTGCCACCAGCAGAGATCAGGCGACTAGCGGGACATACGAGCAGTACTTC
cdr3_aa: CATSRDQATSGTYEQYF
clone_size: many
j_call: TRBJ2-7
v_call: TRBV15
d_call: TRBD2

cdr3_nt: TGTGCCAGCAGCTTAATAGCGGGATACGAGCAGTACTTC
cdr3_aa: CASSLIAGYEQYF
clone_size: -
j_call: TRBJ2-7
v_call: TRBV7-3
d_call: TRBD2

cdr3_nt: TGTGCCAGCAGCCCAACCCAGGGCCAGGGAGAGACCCAGTACTTC
cdr3_aa: CASSPTQGQGETQYF
clone_size: -
j_call: TRBJ2-5
v_call: TRBV7-2
d_call: -

cdr3_nt: TGTGCCAGCAGCTCAAGACAGGGAGGTGACACTGAAGCTTTCTTT
cdr3_aa: CASSSRQGGDTEAFF
clone_size: -
j_call: TRBJ1-1
v_call: TRBV12-3/TRBV12-4
d_call: TRBD1

cdr3_nt: TGCAGTGCTAGAGACCCCCGGACAGGCAGGTCCTATAATTCACCCCTCCACTTT
cdr3_aa: CSARDPRTGRSYNSPLHF
clone_size: -
j_call: TRBJ1-6
v_call: TRBV20-1
d_call: TRBD1